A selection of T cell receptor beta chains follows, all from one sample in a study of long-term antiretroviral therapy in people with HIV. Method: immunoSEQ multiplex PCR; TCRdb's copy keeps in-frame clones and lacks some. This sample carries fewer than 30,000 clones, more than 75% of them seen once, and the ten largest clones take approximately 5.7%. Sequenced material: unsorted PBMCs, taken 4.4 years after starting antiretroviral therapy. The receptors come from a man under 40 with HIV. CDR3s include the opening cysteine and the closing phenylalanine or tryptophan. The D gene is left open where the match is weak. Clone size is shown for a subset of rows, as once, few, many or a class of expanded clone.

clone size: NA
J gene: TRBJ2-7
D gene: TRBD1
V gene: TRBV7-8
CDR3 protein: CASSLGFAGRTGKIYEQYF
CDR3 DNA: TGTGCCAGCAGCTTAGGCTTCGCGGGGAGGACAGGGAAAATCTACGAGCAGTACTTC

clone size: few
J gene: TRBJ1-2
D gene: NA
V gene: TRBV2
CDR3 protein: CASSESGDYGYTF
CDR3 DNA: TGTGCCAGCAGTGAATCGGGGGACTATGGCTACACCTTC

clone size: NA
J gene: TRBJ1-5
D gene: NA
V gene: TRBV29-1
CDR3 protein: CSAGGYNQPQHF
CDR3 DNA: TGCAGCGCCGGGGGTTACAATCAGCCCCAGCATTTT

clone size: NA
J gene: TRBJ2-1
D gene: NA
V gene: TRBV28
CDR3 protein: CASCLKDSSYNEQFF
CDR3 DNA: TGTGCCAGTTGCCTAAAAGACAGCTCCTACAATGAGCAGTTCTTC

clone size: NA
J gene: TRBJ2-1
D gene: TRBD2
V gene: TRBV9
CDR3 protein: CASSVVASGSHEQFF
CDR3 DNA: TGTGCCAGCAGCGTAGTGGCTAGCGGGAGCCATGAGCAGTTCTTC

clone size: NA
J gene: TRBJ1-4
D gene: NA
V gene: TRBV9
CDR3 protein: CASSRGGNEKLFF
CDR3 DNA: TGTGCCAGCAGCAGGGGGGGTAATGAAAAACTGTTTTTT

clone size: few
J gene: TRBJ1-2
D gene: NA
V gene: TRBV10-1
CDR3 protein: CASSESRGAGYTF
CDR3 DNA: TGCGCCAGCAGTGAGTCGAGAGGGGCTGGCTACACCTTC

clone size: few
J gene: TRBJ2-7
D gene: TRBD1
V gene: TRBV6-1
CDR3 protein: CASRTGTGSSYEQYF
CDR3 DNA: TGTGCCAGCAGGACCGGGACAGGGAGCTCCTACGAGCAGTACTTC

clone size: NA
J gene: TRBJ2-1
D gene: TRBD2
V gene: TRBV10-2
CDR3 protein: CASRGEGREDEQFF
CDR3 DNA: TGCGCCAGCAGGGGGGAGGGCCGGGAGGATGAGCAGTTCTTC

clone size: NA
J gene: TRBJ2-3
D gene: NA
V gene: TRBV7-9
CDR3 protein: CASSLDSHTQYF
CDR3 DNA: TGTGCCAGCAGCTTGGACAGTCATACGCAGTATTTT

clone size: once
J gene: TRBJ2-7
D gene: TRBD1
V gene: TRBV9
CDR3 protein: CASSRIGTDYEQYF
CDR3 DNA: TGTGCCAGTTCCAGGATTGGGACAGACTACGAGCAGTACTTC

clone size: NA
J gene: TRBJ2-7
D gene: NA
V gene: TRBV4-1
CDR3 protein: CASSQGPGSGYEQYF
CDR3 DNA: TGCGCCAGCAGCCAAGGTCCGGGAAGCGGCTACGAGCAGTACTTC

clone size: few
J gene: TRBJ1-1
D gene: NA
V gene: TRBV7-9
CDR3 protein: CASSRQGFEAFF
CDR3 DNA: TGTGCCAGCAGCCGTCAGGGGTTTGAAGCTTTCTTT

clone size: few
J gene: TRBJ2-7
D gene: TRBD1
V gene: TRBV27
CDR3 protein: CASKRDRGNSYEQYF
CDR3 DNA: TGTGCCAGTAAGAGGGACAGAGGAAACTCCTACGAGCAGTACTTC

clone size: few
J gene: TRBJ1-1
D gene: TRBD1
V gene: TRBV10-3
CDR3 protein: CAISLSPGTGDTEAFF
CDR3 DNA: TGTGCCATCAGTCTTTCCCCCGGGACAGGGGACACTGAAGCTTTCTTT

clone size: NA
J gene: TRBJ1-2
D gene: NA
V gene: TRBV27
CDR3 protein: CASRGGGFYGYTF
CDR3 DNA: TGTGCCAGCCGGGGGGGAGGTTTCTATGGCTACACCTTC

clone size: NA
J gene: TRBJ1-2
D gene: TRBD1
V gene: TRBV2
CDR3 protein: CASSEGQGNLGNYGYTF
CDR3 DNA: TGTGCCAGCAGTGAGGGACAGGGTAATTTGGGCAACTATGGCTACACCTTC

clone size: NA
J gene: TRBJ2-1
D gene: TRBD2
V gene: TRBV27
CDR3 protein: CASSFLAGGPLYNEQFF
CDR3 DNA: TGTGCCAGCAGTTTCCTAGCGGGAGGGCCCCTCTACAATGAGCAGTTCTTC

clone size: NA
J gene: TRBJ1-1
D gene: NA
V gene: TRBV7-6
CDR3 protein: CARGGRNTEAFF
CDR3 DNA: TGTGCCAGGGGGGGGCGGAACACTGAAGCTTTCTTT

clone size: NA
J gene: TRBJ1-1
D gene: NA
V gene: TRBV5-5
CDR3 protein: CASSLGVTEAFF
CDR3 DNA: TGTGCCAGCAGCTTGGGAGTCACTGAAGCTTTCTTT

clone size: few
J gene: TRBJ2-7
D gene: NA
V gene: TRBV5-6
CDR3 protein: CASSFPTGTYEQYF
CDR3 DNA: TGTGCCAGCAGCTTCCCGACAGGTACCTACGAGCAGTACTTC

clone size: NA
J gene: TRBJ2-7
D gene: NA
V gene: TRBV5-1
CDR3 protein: CASSFGQSSSYEQYF
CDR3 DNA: TGCGCCAGCAGCTTCGGACAGTCTAGTTCCTACGAGCAGTACTTC

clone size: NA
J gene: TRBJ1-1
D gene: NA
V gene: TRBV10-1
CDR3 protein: CASRAGPATEAFF
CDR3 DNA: TGCGCCAGCAGAGCAGGGCCGGCAACTGAAGCTTTCTTT

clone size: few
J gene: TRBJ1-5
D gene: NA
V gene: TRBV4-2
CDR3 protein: CASSQDNQPQHF
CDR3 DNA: TGTGCCAGCAGCCAAGATAATCAGCCCCAGCATTTT

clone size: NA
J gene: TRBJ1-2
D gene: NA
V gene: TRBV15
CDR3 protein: CATSQGRQGGRGYTF
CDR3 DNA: TGTGCCACCAGCCAAGGTCGGCAGGGAGGTCGTGGCTACACCTTC

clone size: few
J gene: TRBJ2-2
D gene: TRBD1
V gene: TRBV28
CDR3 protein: CASSITQGRTFPGELFF
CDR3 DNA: TGTGCCAGCAGTATCACACAGGGGCGAACTTTCCCCGGGGAGCTGTTTTTT

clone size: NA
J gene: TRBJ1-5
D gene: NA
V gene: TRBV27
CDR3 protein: CASSPGTYQPQHF
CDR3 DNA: TGTGCCAGCAGCCCGGGGACCTATCAGCCCCAGCATTTT

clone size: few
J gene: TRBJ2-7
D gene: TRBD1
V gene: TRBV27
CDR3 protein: CASSTPTGGEQYF
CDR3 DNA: TGTGCCAGCAGTACCCCGACAGGGGGCGAGCAGTACTTC

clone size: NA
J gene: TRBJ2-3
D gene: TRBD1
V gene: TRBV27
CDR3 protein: CASSWRQGYDSSTDTQYF
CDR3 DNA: TGTGCCAGCAGTTGGCGACAGGGATATGATAGTAGCACAGATACGCAGTATTTT

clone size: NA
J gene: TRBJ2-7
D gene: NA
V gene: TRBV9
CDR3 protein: CASSVAGASGNYEQYF
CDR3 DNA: TGTGCCAGCAGCGTAGCGGGGGCTAGCGGAAACTACGAGCAGTACTTC

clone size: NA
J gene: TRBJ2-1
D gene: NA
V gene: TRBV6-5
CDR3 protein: CASRTRDLYNEQFF
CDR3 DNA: TGTGCCAGCAGAACCCGGGACTTGTACAATGAGCAGTTCTTC

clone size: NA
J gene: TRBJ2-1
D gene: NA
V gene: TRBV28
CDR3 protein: CASSTREYGDYNEQFF
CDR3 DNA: TGTGCCAGCAGCACGAGGGAGTATGGGGACTACAATGAGCAGTTCTTC

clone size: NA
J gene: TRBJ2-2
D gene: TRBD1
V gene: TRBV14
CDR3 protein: CASSHDRGMGYTGELFF
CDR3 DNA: TGTGCCAGCAGCCATGACAGGGGTATGGGGTACACCGGGGAGCTGTTTTTT

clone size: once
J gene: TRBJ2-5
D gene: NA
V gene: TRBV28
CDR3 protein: CASSFVPLNVQETQYF
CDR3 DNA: TGTGCCAGCAGTTTTGTCCCTCTAAATGTCCAAGAGACCCAGTACTTC

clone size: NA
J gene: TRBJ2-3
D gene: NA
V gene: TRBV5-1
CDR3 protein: CASRSTSDTQYF
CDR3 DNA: TGCGCCAGCAGAAGTACCTCAGATACGCAGTATTTT

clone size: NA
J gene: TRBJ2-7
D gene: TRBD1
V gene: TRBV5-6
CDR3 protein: CASSLGQGAREQYF
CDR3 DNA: TGTGCCAGCAGCTTGGGGCAGGGGGCGCGCGAGCAGTACTTC

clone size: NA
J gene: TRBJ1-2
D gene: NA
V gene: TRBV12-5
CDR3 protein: CASGLQISVGDWPSDGYTF
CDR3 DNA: TGTGCTAGTGGTTTGCAAATTAGCGTGGGAGACTGGCCGTCCGATGGCTACACCTTC

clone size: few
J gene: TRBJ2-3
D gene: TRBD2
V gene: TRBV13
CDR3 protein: CASSLGLAGDTQYF
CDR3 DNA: TGTGCCAGCAGCTTAGGGCTAGCGGGAGATACGCAGTATTTT

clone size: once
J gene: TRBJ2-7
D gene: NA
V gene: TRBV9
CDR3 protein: CASSVGGLSYEQYF
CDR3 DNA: TGTGCCAGCAGCGTAGGGGGCCTGTCCTACGAGCAGTACTTC

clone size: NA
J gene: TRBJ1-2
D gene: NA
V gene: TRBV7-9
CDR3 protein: CASSLETSYTF
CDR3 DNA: TGTGCCAGCAGCTTAGAGACTAGCTACACCTTC

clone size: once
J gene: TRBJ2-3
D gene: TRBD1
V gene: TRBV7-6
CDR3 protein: CASSGQGSTDTQYF
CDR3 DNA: TGTGCCAGCTCAGGACAGGGGTCCACAGATACGCAGTATTTT

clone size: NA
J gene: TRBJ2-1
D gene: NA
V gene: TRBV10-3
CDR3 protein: CAISEPEGGQFF
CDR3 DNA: TGTGCCATCAGTGAGCCCGAGGGAGGGCAGTTCTTC

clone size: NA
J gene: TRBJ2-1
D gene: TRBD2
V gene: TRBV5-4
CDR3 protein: CASSLRTSGYNEQFF
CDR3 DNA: TGTGCCAGCAGCTTGAGGACTAGCGGCTACAATGAGCAGTTCTTC

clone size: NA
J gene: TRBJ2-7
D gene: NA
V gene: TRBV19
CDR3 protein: CASSTQGGGSYEQYF
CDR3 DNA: TGTGCCAGTAGTACACAGGGAGGGGGCTCCTACGAGCAGTACTTC

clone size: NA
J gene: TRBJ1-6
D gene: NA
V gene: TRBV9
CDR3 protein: CASSDGGSSPLHF
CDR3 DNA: TGTGCCAGCAGCGACGGGGGATCTTCACCCCTCCACTTT